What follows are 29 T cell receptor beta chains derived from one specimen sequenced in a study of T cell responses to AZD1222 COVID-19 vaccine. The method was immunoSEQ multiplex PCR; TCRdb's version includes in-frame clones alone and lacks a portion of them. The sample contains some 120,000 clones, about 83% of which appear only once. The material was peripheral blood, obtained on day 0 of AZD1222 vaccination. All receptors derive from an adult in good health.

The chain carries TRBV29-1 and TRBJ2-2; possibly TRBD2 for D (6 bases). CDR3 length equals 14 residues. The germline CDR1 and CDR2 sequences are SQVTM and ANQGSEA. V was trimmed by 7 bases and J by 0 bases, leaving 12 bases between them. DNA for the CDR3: TGCAGCGGGGTGGCGGGGCCGAACACCGGGGAGCTGTTTTTT. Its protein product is CSGVAGPNTGELFF.

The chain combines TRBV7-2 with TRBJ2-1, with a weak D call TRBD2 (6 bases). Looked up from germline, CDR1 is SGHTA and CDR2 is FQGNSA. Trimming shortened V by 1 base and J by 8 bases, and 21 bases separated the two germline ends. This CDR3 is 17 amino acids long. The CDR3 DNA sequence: TGTGCCAGCAGCTTAGTTGGGACTCCGGGGAGTTTCGATGAGCAGTTCTTC. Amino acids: CASSLVGTPGSFDEQFF.

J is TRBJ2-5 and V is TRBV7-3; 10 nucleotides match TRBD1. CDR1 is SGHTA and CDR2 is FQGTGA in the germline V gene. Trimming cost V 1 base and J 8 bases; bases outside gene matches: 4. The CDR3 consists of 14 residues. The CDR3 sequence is CASSLRDRGGTQYF. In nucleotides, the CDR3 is TGTGCCAGCAGCTTAAGGGACAGGGGTGGAACCCAGTACTTC. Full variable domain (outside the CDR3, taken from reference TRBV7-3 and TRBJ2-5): GAGVSQTPSNKVTEKGKYVELRCDPISGHTALYWYRQSLGQGPEFLIYFQGTGAADDSGLPNDRFFAVRPEGSVSTLKIQRTERGDSAVYLCASSLRDRGGTQYFGPGTRLLVL.

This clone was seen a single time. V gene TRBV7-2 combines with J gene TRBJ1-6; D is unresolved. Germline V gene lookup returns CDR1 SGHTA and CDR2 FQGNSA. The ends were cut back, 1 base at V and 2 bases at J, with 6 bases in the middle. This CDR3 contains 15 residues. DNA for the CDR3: TGTGCCAGCAGCTTAGGGAGGACCTATAATTCACCCCTCCACTTT. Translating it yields CASSLGRTYNSPLHF.

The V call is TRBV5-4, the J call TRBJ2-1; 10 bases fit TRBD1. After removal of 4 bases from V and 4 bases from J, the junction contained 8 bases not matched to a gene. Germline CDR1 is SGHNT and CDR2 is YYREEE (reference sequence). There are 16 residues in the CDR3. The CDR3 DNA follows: TGTGCCAGCAGCCCAGACCGACAGGGGGCATACAATGAGCAGTTCTTC. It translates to CASSPDRQGAYNEQFF.

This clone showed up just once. The CDR3 region is CASSQDRANQPQHF. In nucleotides, the CDR3 is TGTGCCAGCAGCCAAGACAGGGCCAATCAGCCCCAGCATTTT. The gene calls are TRBV3-1 (or the pseudogene TRBV3-2) and TRBJ1-5, with D tentatively TRBD1 (5 bases). V lost 0 bases and J 3 bases, leaving 6 bases between the germline ends. Germline loops: CDR1 LGHDT, CDR2 YNNKEL (reference sequence). The CDR3 spans 14 residues.

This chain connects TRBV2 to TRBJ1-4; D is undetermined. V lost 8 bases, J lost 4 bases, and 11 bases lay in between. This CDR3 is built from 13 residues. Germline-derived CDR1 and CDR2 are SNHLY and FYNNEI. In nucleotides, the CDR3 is TGTGCCAGCGGCCGAGTGGGTAATGAAAAACTGTTTTTT. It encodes CASGRVGNEKLFF.

CDR3 nucleotides: TGTGCCAGTAGTGTGGAGGGCGGTTACGAGCAGTACTTC. Its translation: CASSVEGGYEQYF. The chain recombines TRBV19 with TRBJ2-7; D might be TRBD2 (6 bases). With 5 bases removed from V and 4 bases from J, the gap between germline ends came to 12 bases. Germline CDR1 LNHDA, CDR2 SQIVND (reference sequence). The CDR3 is made up of 13 amino acids.

CDR3 sequence (DNA): TGTGCCACCAGTGATGCCGGCGGGCGGGAGCGGAATGAGCAGTTCTTC. This translates into CATSDAGGRERNEQFF. This sequence joins TRBV24-1 and TRBJ2-1; 7 nucleotides match TRBD2. Germline V gene sequence: CDR1 KGHDR, CDR2 SFDVKD. The V and J ends lost 3 bases and 7 bases, in that order; junction bases with no gene match: 11. The CDR3 is 16 residues long.

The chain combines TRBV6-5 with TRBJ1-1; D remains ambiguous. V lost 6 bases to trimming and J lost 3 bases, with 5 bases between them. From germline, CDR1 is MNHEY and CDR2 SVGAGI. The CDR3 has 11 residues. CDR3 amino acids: CASRGYTEAFF. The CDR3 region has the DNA TGTGCCAGCAGGGGCTACACTGAAGCTTTCTTT.

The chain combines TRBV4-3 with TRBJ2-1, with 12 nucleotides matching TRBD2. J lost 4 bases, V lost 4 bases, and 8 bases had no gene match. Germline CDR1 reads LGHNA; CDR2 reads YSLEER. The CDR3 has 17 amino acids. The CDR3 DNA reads TGCGCCAGCAGCCCGGGACTAGCGGGCGAGAGTTACAATGAGCAGTTCTTC. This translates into CASSPGLAGESYNEQFF.

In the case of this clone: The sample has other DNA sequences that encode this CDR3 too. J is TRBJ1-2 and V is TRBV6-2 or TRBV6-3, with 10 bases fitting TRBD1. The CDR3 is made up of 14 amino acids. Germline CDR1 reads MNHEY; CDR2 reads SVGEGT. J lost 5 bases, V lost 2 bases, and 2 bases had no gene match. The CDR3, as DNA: TGTGCCAGCAGTTACCGGGGACAGGGGTATGGCTACACCTTC. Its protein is CASSYRGQGYGYTF.

The CDR3, as DNA: TGTGCCAGCAGCTTCGGACGGCTAACCTACGAGCAGTACTTC. As protein: CASSFGRLTYEQYF. This chain joins TRBV7-9 and TRBJ2-7; D uncertain. The germline CDR1 and CDR2 sequences are SEHNR and FQNEAQ (reference sequence). The CDR3 length is 14 residues. V shed 3 bases and J shed 2 bases, with 11 bases lying between them. Complete variable domain (other parts from reference TRBV7-9 and TRBJ2-7): DTGVSQNPRHKITKRGQNVTFRCDPISEHNRLYWYRQTLGQGPEFLTYFQNEAQLEKSRLLSDRFSAERPKGSFSTLEIQRTEQGDSAMYLCASSFGRLTYEQYFGPGTRLTVT.

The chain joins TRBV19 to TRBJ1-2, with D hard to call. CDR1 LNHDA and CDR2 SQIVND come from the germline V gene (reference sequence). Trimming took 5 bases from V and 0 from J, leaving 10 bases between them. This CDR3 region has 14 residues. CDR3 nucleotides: TGTGCCAGTAGTCCCCGGGGAACTAACTATGGCTACACCTTC. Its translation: CASSPRGTNYGYTF.

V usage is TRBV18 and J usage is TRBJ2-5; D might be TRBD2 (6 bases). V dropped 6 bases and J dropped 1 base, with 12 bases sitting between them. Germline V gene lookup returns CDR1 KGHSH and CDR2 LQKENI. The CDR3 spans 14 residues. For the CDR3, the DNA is TGTGCCAGCTCCAGAGGCGGGGTCCAAGAGACCCAGTACTTC. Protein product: CASSRGGVQETQYF.

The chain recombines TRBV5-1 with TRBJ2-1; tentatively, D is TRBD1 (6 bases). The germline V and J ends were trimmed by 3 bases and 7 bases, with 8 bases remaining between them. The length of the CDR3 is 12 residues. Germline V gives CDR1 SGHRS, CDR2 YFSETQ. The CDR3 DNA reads TGCGCCAGCAGCTCGCAGGGGAATGAGCAGTTCTTC. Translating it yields CASSSQGNEQFF.

The CDR3 nucleotides are TGTGCCAGCAGGAACGGAGGGGGCTACGAGCAGTACTTC. As protein: CASRNGGGYEQYF. The rearrangement joins TRBV12-3 or TRBV12-4 to TRBJ2-7; D may match TRBD1 or TRBD2 (6 bases each). Trimming removed 6 bases at V and 3 bases at J, with 12 bases between. The CDR3 has 13 amino acids.

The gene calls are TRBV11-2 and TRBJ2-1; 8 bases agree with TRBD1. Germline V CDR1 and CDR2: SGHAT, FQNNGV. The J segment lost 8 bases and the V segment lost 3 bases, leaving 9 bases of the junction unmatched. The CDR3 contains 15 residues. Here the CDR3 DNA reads TGTGCCAGCAGCTTTTCAGGACAGGGCAGGGATGAGCAGTTCTTC. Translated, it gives CASSFSGQGRDEQFF. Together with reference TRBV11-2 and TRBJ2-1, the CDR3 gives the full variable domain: EAGVAQSPRYKIIEKRQSVAFWCNPISGHATLYWYQQILGQGPKLLIQFQNNGVVDDSQLPKDRFSAERLKGVDSTLKIQPAKLEDSAVYLCASSFSGQGRDEQFFGPGTRLTVL.

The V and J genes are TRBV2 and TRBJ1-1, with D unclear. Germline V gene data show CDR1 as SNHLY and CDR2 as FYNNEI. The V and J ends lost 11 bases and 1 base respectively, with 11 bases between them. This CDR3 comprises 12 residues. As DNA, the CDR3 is TGTGCCTCCCAGCCAGGGAACACTGAAGCTTTCTTT. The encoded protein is CASQPGNTEAFF.

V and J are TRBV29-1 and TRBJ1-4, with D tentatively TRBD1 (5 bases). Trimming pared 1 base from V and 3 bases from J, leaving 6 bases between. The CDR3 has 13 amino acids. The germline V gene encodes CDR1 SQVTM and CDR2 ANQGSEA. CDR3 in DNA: TGCAGCGTTGAAGGACAGCCTAATGAAAAACTGTTTTTT. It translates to CSVEGQPNEKLFF.

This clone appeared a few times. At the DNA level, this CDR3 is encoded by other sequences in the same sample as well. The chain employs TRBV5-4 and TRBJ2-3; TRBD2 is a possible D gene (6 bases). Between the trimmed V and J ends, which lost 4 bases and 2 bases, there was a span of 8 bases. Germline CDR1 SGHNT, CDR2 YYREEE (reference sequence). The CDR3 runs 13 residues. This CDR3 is CASSGDFTDTQYF. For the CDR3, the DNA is TGTGCCAGCAGCGGGGACTTCACAGATACGCAGTATTTT.

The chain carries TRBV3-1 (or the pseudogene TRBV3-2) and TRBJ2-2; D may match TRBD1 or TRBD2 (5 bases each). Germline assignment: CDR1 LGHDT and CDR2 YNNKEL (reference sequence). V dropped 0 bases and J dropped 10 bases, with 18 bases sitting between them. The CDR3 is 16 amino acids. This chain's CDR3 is CASSQDRLAGGEELFF. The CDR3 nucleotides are TGTGCCAGCAGCCAAGATCGTCTAGCTGGGGGTGAGGAGCTGTTTTTT.

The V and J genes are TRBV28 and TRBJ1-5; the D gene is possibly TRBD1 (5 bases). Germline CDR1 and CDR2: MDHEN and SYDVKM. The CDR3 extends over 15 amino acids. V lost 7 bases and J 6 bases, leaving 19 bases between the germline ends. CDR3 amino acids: CASNSGTMEGQPQHF. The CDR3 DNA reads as TGTGCCAGCAACTCGGGGACCATGGAAGGTCAGCCCCAGCATTTT.

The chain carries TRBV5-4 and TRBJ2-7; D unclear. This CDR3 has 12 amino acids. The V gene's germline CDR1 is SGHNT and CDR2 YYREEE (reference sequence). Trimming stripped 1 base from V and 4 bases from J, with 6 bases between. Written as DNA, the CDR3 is TGTGCCAGCAGCTTGCCTGGGTACGAGCAGTACTTC. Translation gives CASSLPGYEQYF. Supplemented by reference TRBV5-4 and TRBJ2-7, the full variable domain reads ETGVTQSPTHLIKTRGQQVTLRCSSQSGHNTVSWYQQALGQGPQFIFQYYREEENGRGNFPPRFSGLQFPNYSSELNVNALELDDSALYLCASSLPGYEQYFGPGTRLTVT.

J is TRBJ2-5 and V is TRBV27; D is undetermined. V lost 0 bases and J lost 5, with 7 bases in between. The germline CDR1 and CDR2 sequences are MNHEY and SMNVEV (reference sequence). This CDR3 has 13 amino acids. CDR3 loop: CASSLSYSETQYF. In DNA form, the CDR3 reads TGTGCCAGCAGTTTATCGTATTCCGAGACCCAGTACTTC.

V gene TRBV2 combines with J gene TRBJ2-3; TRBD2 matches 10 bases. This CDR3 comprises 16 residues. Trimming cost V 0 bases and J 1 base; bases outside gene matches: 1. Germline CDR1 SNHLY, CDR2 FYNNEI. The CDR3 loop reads CASSEALAGGTDTQYF. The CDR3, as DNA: TGTGCCAGCAGTGAAGCCCTAGCGGGAGGCACAGATACGCAGTATTTT.

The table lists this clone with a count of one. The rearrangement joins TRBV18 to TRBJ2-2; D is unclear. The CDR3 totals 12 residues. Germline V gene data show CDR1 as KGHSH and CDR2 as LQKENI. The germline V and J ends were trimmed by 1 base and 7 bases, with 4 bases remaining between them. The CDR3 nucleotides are TGTGCCAGCTCACCACTTGGCGGGGAGCTGTTTTTT. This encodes CASSPLGGELFF. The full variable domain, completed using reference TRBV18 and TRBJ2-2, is NAGVMQNPRHLVRRRGQEARLRCSPMKGHSHVYWYRQLPEEGLKFMVYLQKENIIDESGMPKERFSAEFPKEGPSILRIQQVVRGDSAAYFCASSPLGGELFFGEGSRLTVL.

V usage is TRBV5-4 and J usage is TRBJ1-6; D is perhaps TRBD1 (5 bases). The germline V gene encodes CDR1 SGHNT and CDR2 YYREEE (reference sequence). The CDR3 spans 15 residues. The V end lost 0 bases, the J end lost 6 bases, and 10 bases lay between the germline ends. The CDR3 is CASSLAGLTNSPLHF. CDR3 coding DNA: TGTGCCAGCAGCTTGGCAGGGCTAACTAATTCACCCCTCCACTTT.

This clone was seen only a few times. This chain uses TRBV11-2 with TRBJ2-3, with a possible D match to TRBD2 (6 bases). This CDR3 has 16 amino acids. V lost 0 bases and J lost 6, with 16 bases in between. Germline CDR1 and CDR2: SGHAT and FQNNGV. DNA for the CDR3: TGTGCCAGCAGCTTAGATCGCGGGGCCCACGGGGATACGCAGTATTTT. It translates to CASSLDRGAHGDTQYF. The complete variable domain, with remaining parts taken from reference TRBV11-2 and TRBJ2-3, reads EAGVAQSPRYKIIEKRQSVAFWCNPISGHATLYWYQQILGQGPKLLIQFQNNGVVDDSQLPKDRFSAERLKGVDSTLKIQPAKLEDSAVYLCASSLDRGAHGDTQYFGPGTRLTVL.